Described below is a single TCR beta chain sequence and its context. The target antigen is unknown. These data are taken from a study of radiotherapy plus CTLA-4 blockade in lung cancer. Study-wide background: Disease control was seen in 31% of patients, objective responses in more than 15%. General study findings and limits: Following radiotherapy plus ipilimumab, tumor-derived TCR clones expanded in the blood.

Using immunoSEQ multiplex PCR, the repertoire was profiled, and TCRdb retains in-frame clones only, with some absent. The sample carries roughly 110,000 clones, under 90% recorded once. Germline lookup yields CDR1 SGHAT and CDR2 FQNNGV. V lost 5 bases and J 0 bases, leaving 21 bases between the germline ends. This CDR3 comprises 18 residues. People whose metastatic non-small-cell lung cancer was chemo-refractory got focal radiation along with CTLA-4 blockade by ipilimumab. This chain joins TRBV11-2 and TRBJ2-3; perhaps TRBD1 as D (6 bases). Specimen: peripheral blood, collected from a patient treated with radiotherapy plus ipilimumab. The sequence was obtained from a human donor with non-small cell lung cancer that progressed on radiotherapy plus ipilimumab. Some clones in this sample may be carry-over from other donors' samples. The CDR3 sequence: CASSIRARQDASTDTQYF. In DNA, the CDR3 is TGTGCCAGCAGCATAAGAGCCCGACAGGATGCTAGCACAGATACGCAGTATTTT.